The 32 T cell receptor beta chains given below trace back to one sample, sequenced in a study of shared clonotypes between healthy human individuals. Method: immunoSEQ multiplex PCR; TCRdb's copy keeps in-frame clones and lacks some. The sample consists of 2.3 million or so clones, more than 85% of them appearing once. Input material: naive CD4+ T cells from PBMCs. The subset denotes: CD45RA+ positively selected. The receptors were sampled from a man younger than 35 in good health. Some clones in this sample may be carry-over from other donors' samples.

This clone has a single count. This sequence joins TRBV7-8 and TRBJ2-1; no clear D. The germline CDR1 and CDR2 sequences are SGHVS and FQNEAQ. The CDR3 totals 17 residues. The V gene lost 1 base and the J gene lost 0 bases, with 13 bases spanning the gap. CDR3 sequence reads: CASSLVQEATSYNEQFF. As DNA, the CDR3 is TGTGCCAGCAGCTTAGTGCAAGAGGCGACCTCCTACAATGAGCAGTTCTTC.

CDR3 in amino acids: CASSLGLAGIPGELFF. The CDR3 nucleotides read TGTGCCAGCAGTCTGGGACTAGCGGGAATCCCCGGGGAGCTGTTTTTT. The chain links TRBV2 to TRBJ2-2; TRBD2 matches at 13 bases. V shed 5 bases and J 6 bases; nucleotides not matched to a gene: 6. Germline V lookup: CDR1 SNHLY, CDR2 FYNNEI. The CDR3 is made up of 16 amino acids.

The chain couples TRBV5-6 to TRBJ2-3; 13 bases match TRBD2. CDR3 length: 15 residues. Germline V gene data show CDR1 as SGHDT and CDR2 as YYEEEE. The trim removed 4 bases at V and 5 bases at J, leaving 4 bases unmatched. The chain's CDR3 is CASSRRTSGRDTQYF. In nucleotides, the CDR3 is TGTGCCAGCAGCCGGAGGACTAGCGGGAGAGATACGCAGTATTTT.

Here the CDR3 reads CASSRLQSRGSYEQYF. The CDR3 DNA is TGTGCCAGCAGCCGATTACAGTCACGGGGTTCTTACGAGCAGTACTTC. The chain has TRBV7-9 and TRBJ2-7, with D perhaps matching TRBD2 (5 bases). The length of the CDR3 is 16 residues. Germline CDR1 SEHNR, CDR2 FQNEAQ (reference sequence). The V end was cut by 5 bases, the J end by 4 bases, with 21 bases between.

This rearrangement joins TRBV7-8 to TRBJ2-7; D is ambiguous. V lost 8 bases, J lost 5 bases, and 13 bases lay in between. The length of the CDR3 is 12 residues. Germline assignment: CDR1 SGHVS and CDR2 FQNEAQ. CDR3 residues: CASLQVRDEQYF. The CDR3 DNA reads TGTGCCAGCCTGCAGGTTCGCGACGAGCAGTACTTC.

The chain links TRBV7-3 to TRBJ2-1; 10 positions agree with TRBD2. The V segment lost 1 base and the J segment 3 bases; nucleotides outside the gene matches: 3. Germline values: CDR1 SGHTA, CDR2 FQGTGA. This CDR3 is built from 16 residues. CDR3 sequence: CASSLSASGSYNEQFF. CDR3 nucleotide sequence: TGTGCCAGCAGCTTAAGCGCTAGCGGGAGCTACAATGAGCAGTTCTTC.

The V call is TRBV27, the J call TRBJ2-1; 12 nucleotides match TRBD2. Trimming took 5 bases from V and 7 from J; bases not matched to a gene: 9. Germline V lookup: CDR1 MNHEY, CDR2 SMNVEV (reference sequence). The CDR3 loop spans 16 amino acids. CDR3 protein: CASSPPTSGSWNEQFF. The DNA for the CDR3 is TGTGCCAGCAGTCCTCCGACTAGCGGGAGCTGGAATGAGCAGTTCTTC.

This clone was counted a few times. The chain employs TRBV30 and TRBJ2-1; D gene uncertain. CDR1 GTSNPN and CDR2 SVGIG come from the germline V gene (reference sequence). The ends were cut back, 4 bases at V and 0 bases at J, with 10 bases in the middle. The CDR3 has 14 amino acids. CDR3 nucleotide sequence: TGTGCCTGGACTTATTCCGCCTCCTACAATGAGCAGTTCTTC. It yields the protein CAWTYSASYNEQFF.

The chain recombines TRBV7-8 with TRBJ2-1; D gene uncertain. The germline gives CDR1 SGHVS, CDR2 FQNEAQ. V was trimmed by 4 bases and J by 8 bases, leaving 15 bases between them. The CDR3 has 14 residues. DNA for the CDR3: TGTGCCAGCAGCTCCGTTTTTAATCCGGATGAGCAGTTCTTC. Protein product: CASSSVFNPDEQFF.

This chain uses TRBV12-5 with TRBJ1-3; unclear D gene. The germline V gene encodes CDR1 LGHNT and CDR2 FRNRAP. This CDR3 has 15 amino acids. Trimming stripped 5 bases from V and 3 bases from J, with 14 bases between. This CDR3 reads CASGPDGSFGNTIYF. DNA of the CDR3: TGTGCTAGTGGTCCGGACGGGAGTTTTGGAAACACCATATATTTT.

The chain carries TRBV28 and TRBJ2-3; the match to TRBD1 covers 11 bases. J was trimmed by 3 bases and V by 8 bases; bases with no gene match: 4. The CDR3 spans 14 residues. The germline CDR1 and CDR2 sequences are MDHEN and SYDVKM. In DNA form, the CDR3 reads TGTGCCAGCTGTCGGGACAGGGGGACAGATACGCAGTATTTT. Protein: CASCRDRGTDTQYF.

CDR3 protein: CASSLAPYEQYF. CDR3 nucleotides: TGTGCCAGCTCACTTGCTCCCTACGAGCAGTACTTC. The rearrangement links TRBV18 to TRBJ2-7; D gene ambiguous. The length of the CDR3 is 12 residues. Trimming stripped 4 bases from V and 2 bases from J, with 6 bases between. Per the germline V gene, CDR1 is KGHSH and CDR2 is LQKENI.

The gene calls are TRBV5-6 and TRBJ2-7; D possibly matches TRBD1 or TRBD2 (5 bases each). The CDR3 is 15 amino acids. V was shortened by 0 bases and J by 0 bases, with 10 bases between the two germline ends. Germline V gene lookup returns CDR1 SGHDT and CDR2 YYEEEE. CDR3 nucleotides: TGTGCCAGCAGCTTGGGGCCGGGGCCCTCCTACGAGCAGTACTTC. This encodes CASSLGPGPSYEQYF.

The V and J genes are TRBV19 and TRBJ2-2; perhaps D is TRBD1 or TRBD2 (6 bases each). The CDR3 runs 17 residues. Trimming stripped 6 bases from V and 1 base from J, with 18 bases between. In germline, CDR1 is LNHDA, CDR2 SQIVND (reference sequence). For the CDR3, the DNA is TGTGCCAGTAGACCCGGGGGCCAGCGGATGAACACCGGGGAGCTGTTTTTT. Protein sequence: CASRPGGQRMNTGELFF.

The chain has TRBV19 and TRBJ2-7; perhaps TRBD2 as D (6 bases). Between the trimmed V and J ends, which lost 6 bases and 6 bases, there was a span of 18 bases. Germline V lookup: CDR1 LNHDA, CDR2 SQIVND (reference sequence). The CDR3 is 14 residues long. CDR3 protein: CASRNGETRAEQYF. CDR3 nucleotides: TGTGCCAGTAGGAACGGTGAGACTAGAGCCGAGCAGTACTTC.

CDR3 bases: TGCGCCAGCAGCCAAGCTGCACCGGGTAGCGCCAGCTCCTACAATGAGCAGTTCTTC. This encodes CASSQAAPGSASSYNEQFF. The chain joins TRBV4-3 to TRBJ2-1, with a possible D match to TRBD2 (5 bases). Per the germline V gene, CDR1 is LGHNA and CDR2 is YSLEER. This CDR3 has 19 residues. The ends were cut back, 1 base at V and 0 bases at J, with 19 bases in the middle.

V and J are TRBV27 and TRBJ2-7, with D unclear. The V end was cut by 4 bases, the J end by 13 bases, with 29 bases between. The CDR3 is 16 residues long. CDR1 MNHEY and CDR2 SMNVEV come from the germline V gene (reference sequence). For the CDR3, the DNA is TGTGCCAGCAGTTCCACGAAAGACCTTAAAACACAGCAGCGCTACTTC. This codes for CASSSTKDLKTQQRYF.

J is TRBJ2-1 and V is TRBV7-3, with D perhaps TRBD2 (5 bases). This CDR3 spans 13 amino acids. CDR1 is SGHTA and CDR2 is FQGTGA in the germline V gene. V shed 1 base and J shed 12 bases, with 13 bases lying between them. CDR3 sequence: CASSLNPGMAQFF. The CDR3 DNA follows: TGTGCCAGCAGCTTAAATCCCGGGATGGCGCAGTTCTTC. The variable domain in full, completed from reference TRBV7-3 and TRBJ2-1, reads GAGVSQTPSNKVTEKGKYVELRCDPISGHTALYWYRQSLGQGPEFLIYFQGTGAADDSGLPNDRFFAVRPEGSVSTLKIQRTERGDSAVYLCASSLNPGMAQFFGPGTRLTVL.

The CDR3 sequence is CASSEFTNSGNTIYF. The CDR3 nucleotides read TGTGCCAGCAGTGAATTTACGAACTCTGGAAACACCATATATTTT. The rearrangement links TRBV25-1 to TRBJ1-3, with D unresolved. The germline V and J ends were trimmed by 1 base and 0 bases, with 7 bases remaining between them. Germline V gene lookup returns CDR1 MGHDK and CDR2 SYGVNS. The CDR3 consists of 15 residues.

The chain links TRBV9 to TRBJ1-4, with D perhaps matching TRBD1 (6 bases). Germline V gene lookup returns CDR1 SGDLS and CDR2 YYNGEE. The CDR3 length is 16 residues. V lost 4 bases and J lost 2, with 15 bases in between. The CDR3 is CASSSRDILTNEKLFF. The CDR3 DNA reads as TGTGCCAGCAGCTCCCGGGACATTCTCACTAATGAAAAACTGTTTTTT.

This chain uses TRBV9 with TRBJ2-2; D unresolved. V dropped 7 bases and J dropped 4 bases, with 14 bases sitting between them. The CDR3 extends over 14 amino acids. Germline V CDR1 and CDR2: SGDLS, YYNGEE. The DNA for the CDR3 is TGTGCCAGCCACCCTCTGCACGGCACCGGGGAGCTGTTTTTT. Encoded protein: CASHPLHGTGELFF.

The chain uses TRBV5-1 and TRBJ2-1, with TRBD2 matching 8 bases. Germline CDR1 SGHRS, CDR2 YFSETQ. The CDR3 has 17 residues. Germline trimming cut 1 base from V and 3 bases from J; bases unmatched to any gene: 9. CDR3 amino acids: CASSLTVGLAGYNEQFF. CDR3 nucleotides: TGCGCCAGCAGCTTGACGGTCGGGCTAGCGGGCTACAATGAGCAGTTCTTC.

The V and J genes are TRBV19 and TRBJ1-1, with 8 bases matching TRBD1. The germline CDR1 and CDR2 sequences are LNHDA and SQIVND (reference sequence). This CDR3 has 13 residues. V was clipped by 3 bases and J by 3 bases; unmatched bases: 0. CDR3 sequence (DNA): TGTGCCAGTAGTATGACAGGGGACACTGAAGCTTTCTTT. Its translation: CASSMTGDTEAFF.

The CDR3 sequence is CANLGDTQYF. As DNA, the CDR3 is TGTGCCAACTTAGGGGATACGCAGTATTTT. J is TRBJ2-3 and V is TRBV6-6, with no clear D. Trimming cost V 10 bases and J 6 bases, with 8 bases left between them. CDR1 MNHNY and CDR2 SVGAGI come from the germline V gene (reference sequence). The CDR3 runs to 10 residues.

The rearrangement joins TRBV5-4 to TRBJ2-3; 16 bases map to TRBD2. J was trimmed by 4 bases and V by 4 bases; bases with no gene match: 9. Germline V gene sequence: CDR1 SGHNT, CDR2 YYREEE (reference sequence). This CDR3 has 18 residues. The CDR3 reads CASSKGTSGRASPDTQYF. Written as DNA, the CDR3 is TGTGCCAGCAGCAAGGGGACTAGCGGGAGGGCCAGCCCAGATACGCAGTATTTT.

The chain uses TRBV7-2 and TRBJ2-1, with D perhaps matching TRBD1 (6 bases). This CDR3 spans 16 amino acids. The V and J ends lost 0 bases and 9 bases respectively, with 18 bases between them. CDR1 and CDR2 (germline): SGHTA, FQGNSA. CDR3 in DNA: TGTGCCAGCAGCTTAGCGTTGGATCAGGGGTCGCGTGAGCAGTTCTTC. This codes for CASSLALDQGSREQFF.

This clone has only a few counts. The genes are TRBV2 and TRBJ1-1; D uncertain. Between the trimmed V and J ends, which lost 2 bases and 11 bases, there was a span of 21 bases. Germline V gene lookup returns CDR1 SNHLY and CDR2 FYNNEI. The CDR3 is 15 residues long. CDR3 loop: CASSEKSPRSRPAFF. CDR3 DNA: TGTGCCAGCAGTGAAAAATCGCCCCGATCCAGGCCCGCTTTCTTT.

J is TRBJ2-1 and V is TRBV7-9; 12 nucleotides align to TRBD2. The CDR3 runs 17 residues. The V segment lost 4 bases and the J segment 4 bases; nucleotides outside the gene matches: 8. Per germline, CDR1 SEHNR and CDR2 FQNEAQ (reference sequence). The chain's CDR3 is CASSSNLGTSGYNEQFF. CDR3 DNA: TGTGCCAGCAGCTCTAACCTAGGGACTAGCGGGTACAATGAGCAGTTCTTC.

This clone was detected only a few times. The V call is TRBV11-2, the J call TRBJ1-2; D remains unclear. The V and J ends lost 5 bases and 5 bases respectively, with 18 bases between them. Germline CDR1 is SGHAT and CDR2 is FQNNGV. This CDR3 is 15 amino acids long. The CDR3 loop is CASSALGAEQYGYTF. The CDR3 coding sequence is TGTGCCAGCAGCGCCCTCGGAGCAGAGCAGTATGGCTACACCTTC.

The CDR3 loop is CASSLDPGAKETQYF. In nucleotides, the CDR3 is TGCGCCAGCAGCTTGGATCCGGGGGCTAAAGAGACCCAGTACTTC. The J gene is TRBJ2-5, the V gene TRBV5-1, with D possibly called TRBD1 or TRBD2 (6 bases each). The CDR3 is 15 residues long. The germline V gene has CDR1 SGHRS and CDR2 YFSETQ. V lost 0 bases to trimming and J lost 3 bases, with 12 bases between them.

The V call is TRBV30, the J call TRBJ2-7; TRBD2 matches 7 bases. The CDR3 has 16 amino acids. The J segment lost 2 bases and the V segment lost 4 bases, leaving 14 bases of the junction unmatched. CDR1 GTSNPN and CDR2 SVGIG come from the germline V gene (reference sequence). The CDR3 sequence: CAWTRAGVSRTYEQYF. As DNA, the CDR3 is TGTGCCTGGACCCGGGCGGGGGTGAGTAGGACCTACGAGCAGTACTTC.

The chain is built from TRBV5-8 and TRBJ2-5, with D perhaps being TRBD1 or TRBD2 (6 bases each). V dropped 1 base and J dropped 7 bases, with 11 bases sitting between them. In germline, CDR1 is SGHTS, CDR2 YDEGEE. The CDR3 sequence is 13 residues long. The CDR3: CASSLTGTRTQYF. In DNA, the CDR3 is TGTGCCAGCAGCTTGACAGGGACTCGGACCCAGTACTTC.